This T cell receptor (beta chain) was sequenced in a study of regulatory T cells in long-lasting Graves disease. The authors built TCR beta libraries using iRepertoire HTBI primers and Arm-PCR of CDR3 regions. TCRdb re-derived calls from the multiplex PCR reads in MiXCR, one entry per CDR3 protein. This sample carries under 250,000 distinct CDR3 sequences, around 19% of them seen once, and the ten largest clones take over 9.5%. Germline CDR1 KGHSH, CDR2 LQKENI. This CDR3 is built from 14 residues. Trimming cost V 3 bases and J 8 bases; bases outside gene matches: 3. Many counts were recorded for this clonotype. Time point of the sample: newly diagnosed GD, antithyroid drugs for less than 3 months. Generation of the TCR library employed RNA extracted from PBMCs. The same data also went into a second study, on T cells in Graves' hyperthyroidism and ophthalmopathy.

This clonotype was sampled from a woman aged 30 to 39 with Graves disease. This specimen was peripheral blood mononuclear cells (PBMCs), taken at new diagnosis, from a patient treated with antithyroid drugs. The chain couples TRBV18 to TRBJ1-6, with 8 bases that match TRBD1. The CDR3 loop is CASSPGQEYSPLHF. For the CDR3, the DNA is TGTGCCAGCTCACCGGGACAGGAGTATTCACCCCTCCACTTT.